This T cell receptor beta chain was obtained from a study of control samples from healthy donors and cancer patients. Clones were sequenced by immunoSEQ multiplex PCR, and TCRdb holds only the in-frame ones, with some missing. The data hold about 140,000 clones, with 89% observed a single time. The CDR3 contains 17 residues. Germline CDR1 SGHTA, CDR2 FQGNSA. V lost 7 bases and J lost 2, with 22 bases in between. Sequenced input: blood. The receptor was derived from a man aged 25-45 years in good health. The gene calls are TRBV7-2 and TRBJ2-3; D remains unclear. The CDR3 region has the DNA TGTGCCAGCAACCCTGAGACGGGCCCCGCCTCCACAGATACGCAGTATTTT. Amino acid sequence: CASNPETGPASTDTQYF.